These 6 T cell receptor beta chains came from one sample sequenced in a study of shared clonotypes between healthy human individuals. Sequencing was performed with immunoSEQ multiplex PCR; in TCRdb, only in-frame clones are kept and a portion is missing. The table records about 2.4 million clones, more than 80% of them present only once. Material for sequencing was naive CD4+ T cells sorted from blood. The subset denotes: CD45RA+ positively selected. Source of these receptors: a man younger than 35 in good health.

The CDR3 DNA sequence: TGTGCCAGTAAGGGACAGGGGGGAAACACCATATATTTT. Amino acids: CASKGQGGNTIYF. The chain carries TRBV19 and TRBJ1-3; 10 positions match TRBD1. The CDR3 covers 13 residues. The J segment lost 4 bases and the V segment lost 7 bases, leaving 1 base of the junction unmatched. Germline CDR1 reads LNHDA; CDR2 reads SQIVND (reference sequence).

The V and J genes are TRBV18 and TRBJ2-4; the D gene is possibly TRBD1 (5 bases). The CDR3 spans 17 residues. Germline CDR1 reads KGHSH; CDR2 reads LQKENI. Between the trimmed V and J ends, which lost 0 bases and 0 bases, there was a span of 12 bases. The CDR3 reads CASSPPWGLLAKNIQYF. DNA of the CDR3: TGTGCCAGCTCACCACCGTGGGGCCTCCTAGCCAAAAACATTCAGTACTTC.

As concerns this clone: The same CDR3 also results from other DNA sequences found in this sample. This chain uses TRBV11-3 with TRBJ1-1; no firm D call. Deletions cut 1 base from V and 2 bases from J, with 5 bases between. The CDR3 has 13 amino acids. Germline-derived CDR1 and CDR2 are SGHNT and YENEEA. CDR3 DNA: TGTGCCAGCAGCTTAGGGGTTAACACTGAAGCTTTCTTT. Protein sequence: CASSLGVNTEAFF.

The chain has TRBV28 and TRBJ2-7; D may be TRBD1 (6 bases). Germline assignment: CDR1 MDHEN and CDR2 SYDVKM. Trimming stripped 5 bases from V and 4 bases from J, with 18 bases between. The CDR3 is 15 amino acids. CDR3 region: CASSPAGVSPYEQYF. The DNA for the CDR3 is TGTGCCAGCAGTCCGGCAGGGGTTTCCCCTTACGAGCAGTACTTC.

The rearrangement uses TRBV5-6 and TRBJ1-3; D is unresolved. CDR1 and CDR2 from the germline V gene are SGHDT and YYEEEE. The CDR3 runs 14 residues. Trimming removed 3 bases from V and 4 bases from J, with 11 bases in between. CDR3 region: CASSYEPRGNTIYF. Written as DNA, the CDR3 is TGTGCCAGCAGCTATGAGCCTAGAGGAAACACCATATATTTT.

V gene TRBV19 combines with J gene TRBJ2-5; D is possibly TRBD2 (5 bases). Germline V gene data show CDR1 as LNHDA and CDR2 as SQIVND (reference sequence). CDR3 length: 15 amino acids. The V gene lost 5 bases and the J gene lost 1 base, with 14 bases spanning the gap. DNA for the CDR3: TGTGCCAGTAGTGTCATGGCCCGGGGCCAAGAGACCCAGTACTTC. Translation: CASSVMARGQETQYF.